The source of this T cell receptor (beta chain) is a study of blood T cell repertoires in COVID-19. In germline, CDR1 is LNHDA, CDR2 SQIVND (reference sequence). Trimming shortened V by 0 bases and J by 5 bases, and 13 bases separated the two germline ends. This CDR3 contains 15 residues. One Seattle source followed patients from active infection through their disease course. Clones were read by immunoSEQ multiplex PCR, and TCRdb kept only the in-frame ones, dropping some. The data show over 450,000 clones, roughly 91% seen once. The V call is TRBV19, the J call TRBJ1-2; D unresolved. The source is a woman aged 45-59 years with COVID-19, enrolled during active disease. Sequenced: peripheral blood. The CDR3, as DNA: TGTGCCAGTAGTATAGACAGGCACTTCCCATATGGCTACACCTTC. It yields the protein CASSIDRHFPYGYTF.